This is a list of T cell receptor beta chains from one sample in a study of blood T cell repertoires in COVID-19. The method was immunoSEQ multiplex PCR; TCRdb's version includes in-frame clones alone and lacks a portion of them. Here the sample spans some 170,000 clones, roughly 90% being singletons. Sequencing input: peripheral blood. Receptors originate from an older woman who had recovered from COVID-19. Both conserved end residues are part of each CDR3. A D gene is named only where the DNA matches it firmly. Size values are once, few and many counts, or a class for expanded clones, and some rows have none.

d_call: TRBD1
v_call: TRBV27
j_call: TRBJ1-4
clone_size: .
cdr3_nt: TGTGCCAGCAGCCGGGACAGGCAAGGTGGAGAAAAACTGTTTTTT
cdr3_aa: CASSRDRQGGEKLFF

d_call: TRBD2
v_call: TRBV5-4
j_call: TRBJ2-5
clone_size: .
cdr3_nt: TGTGCCAGCAGCACAGGACTAGTCGGGCAAGAGACCCAGTACTTC
cdr3_aa: CASSTGLVGQETQYF

d_call: .
v_call: TRBV29-1
j_call: TRBJ2-1
clone_size: .
cdr3_nt: TGCAGCGTTAACAGCCCCCTATACAATGAGCAGTTCTTC
cdr3_aa: CSVNSPLYNEQFF

d_call: .
v_call: TRBV4-3
j_call: TRBJ1-2
clone_size: .
cdr3_nt: TGCGCCAGCAGCCAAGTCGGAGGGAACTATGGCTACACCTTC
cdr3_aa: CASSQVGGNYGYTF

d_call: TRBD1
v_call: TRBV14
j_call: TRBJ2-1
clone_size: .
cdr3_nt: TGTGCCAGCAGCCACGTGGACAGGGATAAAAATGAGCAGTTCTTC
cdr3_aa: CASSHVDRDKNEQFF

d_call: .
v_call: TRBV28
j_call: TRBJ2-7
clone_size: .
cdr3_nt: TGTGCCAGCAGTTTATCATCCTACGAGCAGTACTTC
cdr3_aa: CASSLSSYEQYF

d_call: TRBD1
v_call: TRBV5-1
j_call: TRBJ1-3
clone_size: .
cdr3_nt: TGCGCCAGCAGCCCGACAGGGAACGGAAACACCATATATTTT
cdr3_aa: CASSPTGNGNTIYF

d_call: TRBD1
v_call: TRBV2
j_call: TRBJ1-4
clone_size: .
cdr3_nt: TGTGCCAGCGTCCGGGACAGGGGGGATGAAAAACTGTTTTTT
cdr3_aa: CASVRDRGDEKLFF

d_call: TRBD2
v_call: TRBV10-3
j_call: TRBJ2-5
clone_size: .
cdr3_nt: TGTGCCATCAGCCCTAGCGGGGGGGCGTCAGAGACCCAGTACTTC
cdr3_aa: CAISPSGGASETQYF

d_call: TRBD2
v_call: TRBV4-3
j_call: TRBJ2-1
clone_size: .
cdr3_nt: TGCGCCAGCCGAGCGGGGGGGCACTACAATGAGCAGTTCTTC
cdr3_aa: CASRAGGHYNEQFF

d_call: TRBD1
v_call: TRBV5-5
j_call: TRBJ1-1
clone_size: .
cdr3_nt: TGTGCCAGCAGCTTACCCCCCGGGACAGGGAACACTGAAGCTTTCTTT
cdr3_aa: CASSLPPGTGNTEAFF

d_call: .
v_call: TRBV3-1/TRBV3-2
j_call: TRBJ2-3
clone_size: .
cdr3_nt: TGTGCCAGCAGCCCCGGGGACTCTAGCACAGATACGCAGTATTTT
cdr3_aa: CASSPGDSSTDTQYF

d_call: .
v_call: TRBV11-1
j_call: TRBJ2-6
clone_size: .
cdr3_nt: TGTGCCAGCAGCTTGGGCAGTCGGTTGAAGGCCAACGTCCTGACTTTC
cdr3_aa: CASSLGSRLKANVLTF

d_call: TRBD1
v_call: TRBV24-1
j_call: TRBJ1-5
clone_size: .
cdr3_nt: TGTGCCACCAGTGGCCGGGACAGGGATAGCAATCAGCCCCAGCATTTT
cdr3_aa: CATSGRDRDSNQPQHF

d_call: TRBD1
v_call: TRBV7-6
j_call: TRBJ1-1
clone_size: .
cdr3_nt: TGTGCCAGCAGCTTAATGCAGGGGGCGCGGACTGAAGCTTTCTTT
cdr3_aa: CASSLMQGARTEAFF

d_call: .
v_call: TRBV19
j_call: TRBJ1-3
clone_size: .
cdr3_nt: TGTGCCAGTAGTGCCCGGGGAAACACCATATATTTT
cdr3_aa: CASSARGNTIYF

d_call: TRBD1
v_call: TRBV19
j_call: TRBJ1-5
clone_size: .
cdr3_nt: TGTGCCAGTGCCCAACAGGGGCAGCCCCAGCATTTT
cdr3_aa: CASAQQGQPQHF

d_call: TRBD1
v_call: TRBV28
j_call: TRBJ2-5
clone_size: once
cdr3_nt: TGTGCCAGCAGTCCGACAGGGCAAGAGACCCAGTACTTC
cdr3_aa: CASSPTGQETQYF

d_call: TRBD1
v_call: TRBV14
j_call: TRBJ2-7
clone_size: .
cdr3_nt: TGTGCCAGCAGCCTTGGACAGGGCGGCTCCTACGAGCAGTACTTC
cdr3_aa: CASSLGQGGSYEQYF

d_call: TRBD2
v_call: TRBV3-1/TRBV3-2
j_call: TRBJ2-1
clone_size: once
cdr3_nt: TGTGCCAGCAGCCAACTACTAGCGGGGGGAGAGGGTGAGCAGTTCTTC
cdr3_aa: CASSQLLAGGEGEQFF

d_call: .
v_call: TRBV29-1
j_call: TRBJ1-2
clone_size: .
cdr3_nt: TGCAGCGTTGAAATGGGCCAGGGCGTCGGCTACACCTTC
cdr3_aa: CSVEMGQGVGYTF

d_call: .
v_call: TRBV6-5
j_call: TRBJ1-1
clone_size: .
cdr3_nt: TGTGCCAGCACAACTCCCGGGTACGCTGAAGCTTTCTTT
cdr3_aa: CASTTPGYAEAFF

d_call: TRBD1
v_call: TRBV6-6
j_call: TRBJ1-5
clone_size: .
cdr3_nt: TGTGCCAGCAGCCAGGAGACAGGGGCTAGGGCTCAGCCCCAGCATTTT
cdr3_aa: CASSQETGARAQPQHF

d_call: TRBD1
v_call: TRBV28
j_call: TRBJ2-5
clone_size: .
cdr3_nt: TGTGCCAGCAGAACAGGGGGCGCGGGAGAGACCCAGTACTTC
cdr3_aa: CASRTGGAGETQYF

d_call: TRBD2
v_call: TRBV4-2
j_call: TRBJ2-1
clone_size: .
cdr3_nt: TGTGCCAGCAGCCTCGGGGGGGCTGAGGTAGACGAGCAGTTCTTC
cdr3_aa: CASSLGGAEVDEQFF

d_call: TRBD1
v_call: TRBV24-1
j_call: TRBJ1-4
clone_size: .
cdr3_nt: TGTGCCACCAGTGGATCGGGACAGTTCGAAAAACTGTTTTTT
cdr3_aa: CATSGSGQFEKLFF

d_call: TRBD1
v_call: TRBV7-3
j_call: TRBJ1-6
clone_size: .
cdr3_nt: TGTGCCAGCAGCTTACCAGGGACAGTAAATTCACCCCTCCACTTT
cdr3_aa: CASSLPGTVNSPLHF

d_call: .
v_call: TRBV30
j_call: TRBJ1-6
clone_size: .
cdr3_nt: TGTGCCTGGAGTGTATCGGGCGGGAGAAATAATTCACCCCTCCACTTT
cdr3_aa: CAWSVSGGRNNSPLHF

d_call: .
v_call: TRBV7-2
j_call: TRBJ1-2
clone_size: .
cdr3_nt: TGTGCCAGCAGCCCTTTCGACCGCCCTGTCGGGGGCTACACCTTC
cdr3_aa: CASSPFDRPVGGYTF

d_call: .
v_call: TRBV6-2/TRBV6-3
j_call: TRBJ1-2
clone_size: .
cdr3_nt: TGTGCCAGCAGTTACGGGCGTTGGTATAACTATGGCTACACCTTC
cdr3_aa: CASSYGRWYNYGYTF

d_call: .
v_call: TRBV18
j_call: TRBJ2-7
clone_size: .
cdr3_nt: TGTGCCAGCTCCCCGGGAACCTCCTACGAGCAGTACTTC
cdr3_aa: CASSPGTSYEQYF

d_call: .
v_call: TRBV29-1
j_call: TRBJ2-1
clone_size: .
cdr3_nt: TGCAGCGCGAGCGCGTCGTACAATGAGCAGTTCTTC
cdr3_aa: CSASASYNEQFF

d_call: .
v_call: TRBV28
j_call: TRBJ1-2
clone_size: .
cdr3_nt: TGTGCCAGCAGTTACAGGGCTAATGGGGGCTATGGCTACACCTTC
cdr3_aa: CASSYRANGGYGYTF

d_call: .
v_call: TRBV28
j_call: TRBJ2-3
clone_size: .
cdr3_nt: TGTGCCAGCAGTACCGGGAGCCGCACAGATACGCAGTATTTT
cdr3_aa: CASSTGSRTDTQYF

d_call: .
v_call: TRBV29-1
j_call: TRBJ2-5
clone_size: once
cdr3_nt: TGCAGCGTTGGGGGCCTGATAACCAAAGAGACCCAGTACTTC
cdr3_aa: CSVGGLITKETQYF

d_call: TRBD1
v_call: TRBV28
j_call: TRBJ1-5
clone_size: .
cdr3_nt: TGTGCCACGCTGTCGGGACAGAGCAATCAGCCCCAGCATTTT
cdr3_aa: CATLSGQSNQPQHF

d_call: .
v_call: TRBV6-5
j_call: TRBJ2-1
clone_size: few
cdr3_nt: TGTGCCAGCAGTTACCGGGATCGGGGTAACCATGAGCAGTTCTTC
cdr3_aa: CASSYRDRGNHEQFF

d_call: TRBD1
v_call: TRBV5-1
j_call: TRBJ2-3
clone_size: once
cdr3_nt: TGCGCCAGCAGCTTTACAGGGGGTTTCACAGATACGCAGTATTTT
cdr3_aa: CASSFTGGFTDTQYF

d_call: TRBD1
v_call: TRBV5-1
j_call: TRBJ2-2
clone_size: .
cdr3_nt: TGCGCCAGCAGCCCGGACAGGGCTAGCACCGGGGAGCTGTTTTTT
cdr3_aa: CASSPDRASTGELFF

d_call: .
v_call: TRBV19
j_call: TRBJ1-6
clone_size: .
cdr3_nt: TGTGCCAGTAGTCCGGACCAGACGCTAAGGCGGGATTCACCCCTCCACTTT
cdr3_aa: CASSPDQTLRRDSPLHF

d_call: TRBD2
v_call: TRBV29-1
j_call: TRBJ2-7
clone_size: .
cdr3_nt: TGCAGCGTTGGGCGACTAGCGGAATACGAGCAGTACTTC
cdr3_aa: CSVGRLAEYEQYF